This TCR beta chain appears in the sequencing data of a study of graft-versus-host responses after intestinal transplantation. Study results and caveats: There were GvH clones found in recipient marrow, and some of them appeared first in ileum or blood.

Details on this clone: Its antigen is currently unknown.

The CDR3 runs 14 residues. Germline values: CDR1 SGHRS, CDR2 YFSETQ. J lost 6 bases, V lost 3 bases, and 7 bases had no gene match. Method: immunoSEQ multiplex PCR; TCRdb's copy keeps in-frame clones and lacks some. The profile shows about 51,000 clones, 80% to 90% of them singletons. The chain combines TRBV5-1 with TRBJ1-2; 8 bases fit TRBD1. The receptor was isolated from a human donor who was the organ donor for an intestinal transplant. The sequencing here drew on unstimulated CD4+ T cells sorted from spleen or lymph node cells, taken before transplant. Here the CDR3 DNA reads TGCGCCAGCAGCTGGGGGACAGGCGGGGATGGCTACACCTTC. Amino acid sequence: CASSWGTGGDGYTF.